This T cell receptor (beta chain) was found in a study of blood T cell repertoires in COVID-19. This CDR3 region has 14 residues. Losses at the gene ends were 5 bases for V and 4 bases for J; bases not matched to a gene: 6. From germline, CDR1 is SGHVS and CDR2 FQNEAQ. As originally analysed: Estimation of nucleated cell counts was performed using reference gene primer amplification. Libraries were prepared by immunoSEQ multiplex PCR; TCRdb keeps only in-frame clonotypes and omits some of them. V and J calls and clone size are given by that table; D and trimming were obtained from the DNA. The table lists around 100,000 clones, about nine tenths of them singletons.

The TCR originated in a man aged 50 to 59 with active COVID-19. This chain connects TRBV7-8 to TRBJ2-7; 9 positions agree with TRBD1. Sequenced sample: peripheral blood. The DNA of the CDR3 is TGTGCCAGCAGCCTAACAGGGGGCTTTTACGAGCAGTACTTC. Translating gives CASSLTGGFYEQYF. Using reference TRBV7-8 and TRBJ2-7 for the parts outside the CDR3, the full variable domain is GAGVSQSPRYKVAKRGQDVALRCDPISGHVSLFWYQQALGQGPEFLTYFQNEAQLDKSGLPSDRFFAERPEGSVSTLKIQRTQQEDSAVYLCASSLTGGFYEQYFGPGTRLTVT.